The rows below give T cell receptor beta chains drawn from one sample of a study of cytomegalovirus exposure and HLA in healthy donors. Measured with immunoSEQ multiplex PCR; TCRdb has only the in-frame clones, and not every one. The sample holds tens of thousands of clones; over 40% are singletons and the top ten take roughly 6.2%. The sequenced sample consisted of PBMCs. These receptor sequences come from a middle-aged woman in good health and CMV-seropositive. The CDR3 runs from the conserved cysteine through the conserved F or W. The order of the fields is J gene, V gene, CDR3 length, CDR3 protein.

J gene: TRBJ2-3
V gene: TRBV7-9
CDR3 length: 14
CDR3 protein: CASSLATGARTQYF

J gene: TRBJ1-6
V gene: TRBV2
CDR3 length: 13
CDR3 protein: CASGQDYNSPLHF

J gene: TRBJ2-5
V gene: TRBV29-1
CDR3 length: 12
CDR3 protein: CSVGTGTETQYF

J gene: TRBJ1-3
V gene: TRBV7-2
CDR3 length: 15
CDR3 protein: CASSLDRASGNTIYF

J gene: TRBJ2-2
V gene: TRBV7-8
CDR3 length: 19
CDR3 protein: CASSLFILAGGQGTGELFF

J gene: TRBJ2-7
V gene: TRBV28
CDR3 length: 13
CDR3 protein: CASLGTRFYEQYF

J gene: TRBJ2-5
V gene: TRBV4-3
CDR3 length: 14
CDR3 protein: CASSQDVQGETQYF

J gene: TRBJ2-1
V gene: TRBV6-1
CDR3 length: 14
CDR3 protein: CASTLAGVYNEQFF

J gene: TRBJ2-7
V gene: TRBV7-9
CDR3 length: 15
CDR3 protein: CASSFNPGGFGEQYF

J gene: TRBJ1-6
V gene: TRBV29-1
CDR3 length: 13
CDR3 protein: CSASTGANSPLHF

J gene: TRBJ2-7
V gene: TRBV5-4
CDR3 length: 16
CDR3 protein: CASSLEGTSGAYEQYF

J gene: TRBJ2-5
V gene: TRBV12-5
CDR3 length: 16
CDR3 protein: CASGAGGRGDQETQYF

J gene: TRBJ2-5
V gene: TRBV7-6
CDR3 length: 14
CDR3 protein: CASSSPGSQETQYF

J gene: TRBJ1-5
V gene: TRBV19
CDR3 length: 11
CDR3 protein: CASTRGGAQHF

J gene: TRBJ1-1
V gene: TRBV7-3
CDR3 length: 14
CDR3 protein: CASSLGGAGTEAFF

J gene: TRBJ2-3
V gene: TRBV4-2
CDR3 length: 15
CDR3 protein: CASSHPSGGADTQYF

J gene: TRBJ2-5
V gene: TRBV2
CDR3 length: 17
CDR3 protein: CASSEGTSGGPGETQYF

J gene: TRBJ1-2
V gene: TRBV5-1
CDR3 length: 12
CDR3 protein: CASSLDQAPYTF

J gene: TRBJ2-7
V gene: TRBV6-6
CDR3 length: 14
CDR3 protein: CASNPREISDEQYF

J gene: TRBJ2-1
V gene: TRBV30
CDR3 length: 15
CDR3 protein: CAWSGTGGPGNEQFF

J gene: TRBJ2-3
V gene: TRBV12-5
CDR3 length: 14
CDR3 protein: CASGGGISTDTQYF

J gene: TRBJ2-1
V gene: TRBV11-2
CDR3 length: 15
CDR3 protein: CASSSDFGSYNEQFF

J gene: TRBJ2-7
V gene: TRBV12-5
CDR3 length: 13
CDR3 protein: CASGRLAGWEQYF

J gene: TRBJ2-5
V gene: TRBV6-4
CDR3 length: 15
CDR3 protein: CASSSRAGGQETQYF

J gene: TRBJ1-1
V gene: TRBV7-3
CDR3 length: 14
CDR3 protein: CASSMTASNSEAFF

J gene: TRBJ2-3
V gene: TRBV27
CDR3 length: 17
CDR3 protein: CASLVAGGAFGTDTQYF

J gene: TRBJ2-7
V gene: TRBV5-1
CDR3 length: 15
CDR3 protein: CASSRGGEGSYEQYF

J gene: TRBJ2-2
V gene: TRBV14
CDR3 length: 14
CDR3 protein: CASSQTRGTGELFF

J gene: TRBJ1-5
V gene: TRBV7-8
CDR3 length: 13
CDR3 protein: CASSLSEGAPQHF

J gene: TRBJ1-1
V gene: TRBV7-9
CDR3 length: 14
CDR3 protein: CASSLSQMNTEAFF

J gene: TRBJ2-5
V gene: TRBV29-1
CDR3 length: 12
CDR3 protein: CSVRPGEETQYF

J gene: TRBJ2-5
V gene: TRBV4-3
CDR3 length: 15
CDR3 protein: CASSQERQGAETQYF

J gene: TRBJ2-3
V gene: TRBV6-6
CDR3 length: 16
CDR3 protein: CASSRSLAGLTDTQYF

J gene: TRBJ1-4
V gene: TRBV19
CDR3 length: 14
CDR3 protein: CASTRTGNNEKLFF

J gene: TRBJ2-2
V gene: TRBV4-2
CDR3 length: 15
CDR3 protein: CASSQDAGGTGELFF

J gene: TRBJ2-5
V gene: TRBV6-6
CDR3 length: 12
CDR3 protein: CASGQVIQTQYF

J gene: TRBJ2-5
V gene: TRBV5-1
CDR3 length: 14
CDR3 protein: CASSLAGSQETQYF

J gene: TRBJ1-2
V gene: TRBV10-3
CDR3 length: 14
CDR3 protein: CAISASDRGPGYTF

J gene: TRBJ1-1
V gene: TRBV6-5
CDR3 length: 14
CDR3 protein: CASRPAVGNTEAFF

J gene: TRBJ1-2
V gene: TRBV7-9
CDR3 length: 15
CDR3 protein: CASSIRDRASAGYTF